One sample yielded the 25 T cell receptor beta chains listed below, sequenced in a study of T cells after yellow fever vaccination. TCRdb re-analysed the 5' RACE reads in MiXCR, keeping a single row per CDR3 protein. Here the sample spans under 550,000 distinct CDR3 sequences, less than 25% being singletons. The sample consisted of PBMCs, taken about 21 days after the first yellow fever vaccination. Source of these receptors: a man younger than 35 who received the YFV17D yellow fever vaccine.

This clonotype was counted a few times. The CDR3 DNA reads TGTGCCAGCAGTTTATTAGGGAGGTACGAGCAGTACGTC. Protein product: CASSLLGRYEQYV. This chain uses TRBV28 with TRBJ2-7; possibly TRBD2 for D (6 bases). The germline gives CDR1 MDHEN, CDR2 SYDVKM. Trimming removed 1 base at V and 4 bases at J, with 8 bases between. The CDR3 is 13 amino acids.

This clonotype occurred a few times. The chain's CDR3 is CATSDPGQGTGELFF. The DNA for the CDR3 is TGTGCCACCAGTGACCCGGGACAGGGCACCGGGGAGCTGTTTTTT. This sequence joins TRBV24-1 and TRBJ2-2; 9 bases match TRBD1. The CDR3 runs to 15 residues. With V trimmed by 4 bases and J by 4 bases, 3 bases remained unmatched. The germline V gene has CDR1 KGHDR and CDR2 SFDVKD.

This rearrangement joins TRBV5-1 to TRBJ1-5; weak D call: TRBD1 (6 bases). V dropped 7 bases and J dropped 4 bases, with 12 bases sitting between them. The CDR3 spans 13 residues. Germline CDR1 is SGHRS and CDR2 is YFSETQ. The CDR3 region has the DNA TGCGCCAGCCACGGGGGGCCGAATCAGCCCCAGCATTTT. Translated, it gives CASHGGPNQPQHF.

V and J are TRBV4-1 and TRBJ1-5; D is uncertain. CDR1 and CDR2 from the germline V gene are MGHRA and YSYEKL. CDR3 length equals 14 residues. V lost 0 bases and J 10 bases, leaving 13 bases between the germline ends. CDR3 coding DNA: TGCGCCAGCAGCCAAGAAACGATCCGTAATCCCCAGCATTTT. This translates into CASSQETIRNPQHF.

This clonotype was counted between two and nine times. The V and J genes are TRBV7-2 and TRBJ1-1; TRBD1 is a possible D gene (5 bases). Per the germline V gene, CDR1 is SGHTA and CDR2 is FQGNSA. This CDR3 is 13 amino acids long. Deletions cut 3 bases from V and 7 bases from J, with 12 bases between. This CDR3 reads CASSLGPGLEAFF. The CDR3, as DNA: TGTGCCAGCAGCTTGGGCCCGGGACTTGAAGCTTTCTTT.

This chain joins TRBV6-5 and TRBJ2-5; TRBD2 matches at 10 bases. CDR3 length: 16 amino acids. Germline CDR1 and CDR2: MNHEY and SVGAGI. V lost 1 base, J lost 4 bases, and 6 bases stayed unmatched. CDR3 residues: CASSYFSGGAGETQYF. The CDR3 DNA reads TGTGCCAGCAGTTACTTCAGCGGGGGGGCAGGAGAGACCCAGTACTTC.

The chain carries TRBV7-3 and TRBJ2-2; a weak D match, TRBD2 (7 bases). This CDR3 spans 14 amino acids. Germline CDR1 reads SGHTA; CDR2 reads FQGTGA. Trimming shortened V by 7 bases and J by 6 bases, and 15 bases separated the two germline ends. CDR3: CASKQGGGSGELFF. In DNA, the CDR3 is TGTGCCAGCAAGCAGGGAGGGGGTTCCGGGGAGCTGTTTTTT.

This clonotype appeared once. The chain has TRBV5-6 and TRBJ2-6, with 10 bases aligning to TRBD1. There are 17 residues in the CDR3. CDR1 is SGHDT, CDR2 YYEEEE, per germline. V gave up 3 bases and J gave up 2 bases; unmatched junction bases: 5. CDR3 DNA sequence: TGTGCCAGCAGCTCCCGACAGGGGGCGCCTGGGGCCAACGTCCTGACTTTC. It translates to CASSSRQGAPGANVLTF.

V usage is TRBV5-7 and J usage is TRBJ1-2; tentative D call: TRBD1 (5 bases). TRBV5-7 is an ORF for which the function is uncertain. This CDR3 is built from 14 residues. The V and J ends lost 1 base and 8 bases respectively, with 15 bases between them. As DNA, the CDR3 is TGTGCCAGCAGCTTGAGGAAAGGGGTGATAGGCTACACCTTC. Encoded protein: CASSLRKGVIGYTF.

This clonotype was seen a few times. CDR3: CASSQSRDRGWQFF. The CDR3 nucleotides are TGTGCCAGCAGCCAATCCCGGGACAGGGGATGGCAGTTCTTC. This rearrangement joins TRBV3-1 to TRBJ2-1, with 10 bases aligning to TRBD1. The CDR3 extends over 14 amino acids. J was trimmed by 12 bases and V by 2 bases; bases with no gene match: 7. In germline, CDR1 is LGHDT, CDR2 YNNKEL (reference sequence).

J is TRBJ1-2 and V is TRBV12-3 or TRBV12-4; no clear D. The CDR3 totals 14 residues. Trimming shortened V by 6 bases and J by 7 bases, and 18 bases separated the two germline ends. The CDR3 sequence: CASRAAGSRGGYTF. CDR3 nucleotide sequence: TGTGCCAGCAGGGCCGCGGGGTCAAGAGGTGGCTACACCTTC.

The chain couples TRBV2 to TRBJ2-1; TRBD1 matches at 8 bases. Unmatched junction bases numbered 9, after V lost 10 bases and J lost 4 bases. Germline CDR1 SNHLY, CDR2 FYNNEI. The CDR3 contains 14 residues. CDR3: CATTPDRAYNEQFF. DNA for the CDR3: TGTGCCACCACCCCGGACAGGGCTTACAATGAGCAGTTCTTC.

The rearrangement uses TRBV7-2 and TRBJ1-4; 8 bases match TRBD1. Germline lookup yields CDR1 SGHTA and CDR2 FQGNSA. This CDR3 is built from 15 residues. The J segment lost 6 bases and the V segment lost 2 bases, leaving 5 bases of the junction unmatched. The CDR3 sequence: CASSLYQGAHEKLFF. The CDR3 DNA reads TGTGCCAGCAGCTTATACCAGGGGGCACATGAAAAACTGTTTTTT.

J is TRBJ2-7 and V is TRBV20-1; D not resolved. V gave up 3 bases and J gave up 4 bases, with 16 bases separating them. Germline V gives CDR1 DFQATT, CDR2 SNEGSKA (reference sequence). The CDR3 sequence is 14 residues long. This chain's CDR3 is CSASSPSSRYEQYV. The CDR3 region has the DNA TGCAGTGCTAGCTCCCCCTCCTCTAGGTACGAGCAGTACGTC.

The V call is TRBV9, the J call TRBJ2-2; TRBD1 aligns across 9 bases. Germline loops: CDR1 SGDLS, CDR2 YYNGEE. The trim removed 0 bases at V and 3 bases at J, leaving 3 bases unmatched. This CDR3 has 16 residues. The CDR3 region is CASSVVGTGYTGELFF. The CDR3 DNA sequence: TGTGCCAGCAGCGTAGTCGGGACAGGGTACACCGGGGAGCTGTTTTTT.

This clonotype was counted a few times. The rearrangement uses TRBV11-2 and TRBJ2-1; 14 bases are a match to TRBD2. This CDR3 is built from 18 residues. V trimming: 4 bases; J trimming: 0 bases; junction bases outside the gene matches: 5. The germline gives CDR1 SGHAT, CDR2 FQNNGV. This CDR3 is CASSSGLAGAHSYNEQFF. The CDR3 DNA follows: TGTGCCAGCAGCTCGGGACTAGCGGGGGCCCACTCCTACAATGAGCAGTTCTTC.

Only a few counts were recorded for this clonotype. The chain has TRBV19 and TRBJ2-3, with 8 positions matching TRBD2. This CDR3 has 15 amino acids. The V gene's germline CDR1 is LNHDA and CDR2 SQIVND (reference sequence). Trimming removed 5 bases from V and 2 bases from J; junction bases left unmatched: 6. The CDR3 DNA sequence: TGTGCCAGTAGTGAACTAGCGGCTTACACAGATACGCAGTATTTT. It encodes CASSELAAYTDTQYF.

As concerns this clonotype: A much larger clone is a single base away; this may be a read error. The V and J genes are TRBV5-1 and TRBJ2-2; TRBD2 agrees at 8 bases. The junction had 3 bases not matched to a gene; V was cut back by 3 bases and J by 2 bases. CDR3 size: 15 residues. In germline, CDR1 is SGHRS, CDR2 YFSETQ. The CDR3 DNA is TGCGCCAGCAGCTCAGCGGGAGTCAACACCGGGGAGCTGTTTTTT. Translation: CASSSAGVNTGELFF.

This clonotype was recorded at least ten times. The chain recombines TRBV4-2 with TRBJ2-5, with 11 bases matching TRBD2. Germline assignment: CDR1 LGHNA and CDR2 YNFKEQ. The CDR3 is 16 residues long. V trimming: 0 bases; J trimming: 4 bases; junction bases outside the gene matches: 4. CDR3 amino acids: CASSQDPTSGGETQYF. CDR3 DNA: TGTGCCAGCAGCCAAGATCCCACTAGCGGGGGAGAGACCCAGTACTTC.

The V gene is TRBV7-2, the J gene TRBJ2-5, with D perhaps TRBD2 (6 bases). The CDR3 runs to 15 residues. The germline gives CDR1 SGHTA, CDR2 FQGNSA. V was cut by 1 base and J by 2 bases, with 11 bases left in between. DNA of the CDR3: TGTGCCAGCAGCTTAGGTACTAGCAGGCAAGAGACCCAGTACTTC. It codes for CASSLGTSRQETQYF.

The rearrangement joins TRBV29-1 to TRBJ2-7, with no clear D. V was shortened by 5 bases and J by 2 bases, with 16 bases between the two germline ends. The CDR3 has 14 amino acids. Germline V gene lookup returns CDR1 SQVTM and CDR2 ANQGSEA. CDR3 region: CSVKFGLGPYEQYF. The CDR3 nucleotides read TGCAGCGTTAAGTTCGGGCTAGGCCCCTACGAGCAGTACTTC.

V and J are TRBV6-1 and TRBJ2-7, with D perhaps matching TRBD1 or TRBD2 (5 bases each). V was trimmed by 7 bases and J by 6 bases, leaving 16 bases between them. This CDR3 is built from 13 residues. Germline assignment: CDR1 MNHNS and CDR2 SASEGT. The CDR3 bases are TGTGCCAGCAAATTTGTGGGGGATGGCGAGCAGTACTTC. This encodes CASKFVGDGEQYF.

This chain connects TRBV5-1 to TRBJ2-7, with D maybe TRBD1 (6 bases). Per the germline V gene, CDR1 is SGHRS and CDR2 is YFSETQ. V shed 0 bases and J shed 5 bases, with 15 bases lying between them. The CDR3 loop spans 15 amino acids. The CDR3 DNA follows: TGCGCCAGCAGCTTGGGGTCACAGGGTGGCCACGAGCAGTACTTC. Translated, it gives CASSLGSQGGHEQYF.

This clonotype was detected a few times. The chain recombines TRBV14 with TRBJ2-3; 10 bases are shared with TRBD2. V shed 0 bases and J 4 bases; nucleotides not matched to a gene: 4. The CDR3 is made up of 16 amino acids. CDR1 and CDR2 (germline): SGHDN, FVKESK. CDR3 in DNA: TGTGCCAGCAGCCAAGATAGTACTAGCGGGGCAGATACGCAGTATTTT. It translates to CASSQDSTSGADTQYF.

This clonotype was counted many times. V is TRBV12-3 or TRBV12-4 and J is TRBJ1-5; D uncertain. Between the trimmed V and J ends, which lost 3 bases and 6 bases, there was a span of 12 bases. The CDR3 is 14 residues long. This chain's CDR3 is CASSLEGASQPQHF. For the CDR3, the DNA is TGTGCCAGCAGTTTGGAGGGAGCTTCTCAGCCCCAGCATTTT.